This T cell receptor (beta chain) derives from a study of blood T cell repertoires in COVID-19. At the level of the study: COVID-19 samples, acute and convalescent, were from the United States, Italy and Spain. T cells, B-cell-depleted T cells, or PBMCs provided the cDNA or gDNA that served as material.

Per the original data handling: Nucleated cell number was recorded as an estimate derived from reference gene primer amplification. Profiling relied on immunoSEQ multiplex PCR, and the TCRdb table lists in-frame clones only, not all of them. V, J and clone size derive from that table, while D and trimming were established from the DNA sequence. The sample has about 160,000 clones, 75% to 85% seen once. The CDR3 loop spans 17 amino acids. V dropped 3 bases and J dropped 11 bases, with 28 bases sitting between them. The germline gives CDR1 ENHRY, CDR2 SYGVKD. The chain links TRBV10-3 to TRBJ1-1; D unresolved. Sequencing used peripheral blood. The TCR comes from a human donor in a cohort sampled during active COVID-19. CDR3 loop: CAISDEHGYQPNVGAFF. The CDR3 nucleotides read TGTGCCATCAGTGACGAACACGGTTACCAACCGAATGTGGGCGCTTTCTTT.